Listed below are T cell receptor beta chains from one sample, sequenced in a study of CD8 T cells in Susac syndrome. TCRdb ran MiXCR on the immunoSEQ multiplex PCR reads and lists one entry per CDR3 protein. This table has 150,000 to 200,000 distinct CDR3 sequences, roughly 95% appearing once. The sample taken for sequencing was CD4+ T cells from PBMCs. All receptors derive from a human donor with multiple sclerosis. The CDR3 runs from the conserved cysteine through the conserved F or W. A D gene is named only where the DNA matches it firmly. For some rows the clone size is stated as once, few or many, or as a class when expanded; others skip it.

TRBJ1-1,-,TRBD1,TRBV9,CASSTTGANTEAFF,TGTGCCAGCAGCACGACAGGGGCCAACACTGAAGCTTTCTTT
TRBJ2-6,-,-,TRBV29-1,CSVHGGSGANVLTF,TGCAGCGTGCATGGGGGCTCTGGGGCCAACGTCCTGACTTTC
TRBJ1-5,-,-,TRBV30,CAWSIGNSNQPQHF,TGTGCCTGGAGTATAGGTAATAGCAATCAGCCCCAGCATTTT
TRBJ2-7,-,TRBD2,TRBV27,CASSLFLAGGAEQYF,TGTGCCAGCAGTTTATTCCTAGCGGGAGGTGCCGAGCAGTACTTC
TRBJ2-7,-,-,TRBV6-1,CASSRAGPQQYF,TGTGCCAGCAGCCGCGCGGGGCCGCAGCAGTACTTC
TRBJ1-5,-,-,TRBV28,CASQNNQPQHF,TGTGCCAGCCAGAACAATCAGCCCCAGCATTTT
TRBJ2-1,-,TRBD1,TRBV7-9,CASSISGTGDYNEQFF,TGTGCCAGCAGCATCTCCGGGACAGGGGATTACAATGAGCAGTTCTTC
TRBJ1-5,-,-,TRBV6-5,CASSPRPTSNQPQHF,TGTGCCAGCAGTCCGCGACCAACCAGCAATCAGCCCCAGCATTTT
TRBJ1-4,-,-,TRBV29-1,CSVAGEGEKLFF,TGCAGCGTTGCTGGGGAAGGTGAAAAACTGTTTTTT
TRBJ1-5,-,-,TRBV19,CASSIPPGDQPQHF,TGTGCCAGTAGTATACCGCCAGGCGATCAGCCCCAGCATTTT
TRBJ2-1,-,-,TRBV7-3,CASSFSGSSSYNEQFF,TGTGCCAGCAGTTTCTCCGGGAGCTCCTCCTACAATGAGCAGTTCTTC
TRBJ2-1,-,-,TRBV7-2,CASSLGGGGNEQFF,TGTGCCAGCAGCCTAGGGGGCGGAGGGAATGAGCAGTTCTTC
TRBJ1-5,once,-,TRBV5-1,CASSLGVEDQPQHF,TGCGCCAGCAGCTTGGGAGTGGAGGATCAGCCCCAGCATTTT
TRBJ2-5,-,-,TRBV9,CASSVEAGHGRETQYF,TGTGCCAGCAGCGTAGAGGCAGGACACGGACGGGAGACCCAGTACTTC
TRBJ1-3,-,-,TRBV2,CASSRQGRRNTIYF,TGTGCCAGCAGCCGTCAGGGGAGAAGAAACACCATATATTTT
TRBJ1-4,-,-,TRBV7-9,CASSLQPDEKLFF,TGTGCCAGCAGCTTACAACCCGATGAAAAACTGTTTTTT
TRBJ1-2,-,-,TRBV9,CASGGGRDIHGYTF,TGTGCCAGCGGGGGAGGCAGGGATATCCATGGCTACACCTTC
TRBJ2-5,-,TRBD1,TRBV24-1,CATSETGGTLQETQYF,TGTGCCACTTCCGAAACAGGGGGGACACTCCAAGAGACCCAGTACTTC
TRBJ2-7,-,TRBD1,TRBV24-1,CATSDSTGQGFYEQYF,TGTGCCACCAGTGATTCGACGGGACAGGGGTTCTACGAGCAGTACTTC
TRBJ1-4,-,-,TRBV7-9,CASSSGPAEEKLFF,TGTGCCAGCAGCTCCGGCCCTGCCGAGGAAAAACTGTTTTTT
TRBJ1-1,-,TRBD1,TRBV5-1,CASSLERGRAFF,TGCGCCAGCAGCTTGGAGAGGGGGCGGGCTTTCTTT
TRBJ2-1,-,-,TRBV12-3/TRBV12-4,CASREEGSYNEQFF,TGTGCCAGTAGGGAGGAGGGCTCCTACAATGAGCAGTTCTTC
TRBJ1-3,-,-,TRBV5-1,CASSYQGSGNTIYF,TGCGCCAGCAGCTATCAAGGCTCTGGAAACACCATATATTTT
TRBJ2-1,-,-,TRBV11-2,CAVGGNEQFF,TGTGCCGTTGGAGGGAATGAGCAGTTCTTC
TRBJ2-7,-,TRBD2,TRBV20-1,CSAPWTSGRREQYF,TGCAGTGCGCCTTGGACTAGCGGGAGACGTGAGCAGTACTTC
TRBJ1-2,-,-,TRBV19,CASTTQANYGYTF,TGTGCCAGTACCACTCAAGCTAACTATGGCTACACCTTC
TRBJ2-2,-,-,TRBV24-1,CATRDKWGTGELFF,TGTGCCACCAGGGACAAGTGGGGCACCGGGGAGCTGTTTTTT
TRBJ1-2,-,-,TRBV6-5,CASSWATNYGYTF,TGTGCCAGCAGTTGGGCAACAAACTATGGCTACACCTTC
TRBJ1-5,-,-,TRBV25-1,CASSGEGEGNNQPQHF,TGTGCCAGCAGTGGCGAGGGTGAGGGGAACAATCAGCCCCAGCATTTT
TRBJ2-3,once,-,TRBV4-2,CASSQASAMNTDTQYF,TGTGCCAGCAGCCAAGCGTCTGCTATGAACACAGATACGCAGTATTTT
TRBJ2-4,-,TRBD2,TRBV3-1,CASSQGSGIVYF,TGTGCCAGCAGCCAAGGTAGCGGGATAGTATACTTC
TRBJ1-1,-,-,TRBV29-1,CSVVGAAFGFTEAFF,TGCAGCGTTGTTGGTGCTGCCTTCGGATTCACTGAAGCTTTCTTT
TRBJ1-1,-,-,TRBV7-8,CASSPGSRIMNTEAFF,TGTGCCAGCAGCCCTGGGAGTCGGATTATGAACACTGAAGCTTTCTTT
TRBJ2-5,-,-,TRBV20-1,CSAMTGPKETQYF,TGCAGTGCTATGACGGGACCGAAAGAGACCCAGTACTTC
TRBJ2-7,-,-,TRBV5-1,CASSVEGGRRQYF,TGCGCCAGCAGCGTCGAGGGGGGTCGACGGCAGTACTTC
TRBJ2-7,-,-,TRBV20-1,CSAWDIYEQYF,TGCAGTGCTTGGGACATCTACGAGCAGTACTTC
TRBJ1-5,-,-,TRBV20-1,CSAREGLNQPQHF,TGCAGTGCTAGGGAGGGTCTCAATCAGCCCCAGCATTTT
TRBJ2-5,few,-,TRBV19,CASSVAGRETQYF,TGTGCCAGTAGTGTGGCTGGGAGAGAGACCCAGTACTTC
TRBJ1-5,-,-,TRBV6-6,CASGGITYQPQHF,TGTGCCAGTGGGGGAATAACCTATCAGCCCCAGCATTTT
TRBJ2-4,-,TRBD1,TRBV4-1,CASSQGRQGEAKNIQYF,TGCGCCAGCAGCCAGGGGCGTCAGGGGGAGGCCAAAAACATTCAGTACTTC
TRBJ1-1,-,-,TRBV6-1,CASSRGWGASYQNTEAFF,TGTGCCAGCAGCCGTGGGTGGGGGGCGAGCTACCAGAACACTGAAGCTTTCTTT
TRBJ2-7,-,TRBD1,TRBV30,CAWRGQGGSEQYF,TGTGCCTGGAGGGGACAGGGGGGTTCCGAGCAGTACTTC
TRBJ2-5,few,-,TRBV7-2,CASSLNRETQYF,TGTGCCAGCAGCTTAAATCGAGAGACCCAGTACTTC
TRBJ1-3,-,-,TRBV6-5,CASSYPGGDTIYF,TGTGCCAGCAGTTATCCCGGAGGGGACACCATATATTTT
TRBJ1-1,-,-,TRBV24-1,CATSERGNTEAFF,TGTGCCACCAGTGAAAGGGGTAACACTGAAGCTTTCTTT
TRBJ2-7,-,-,TRBV5-1,CASSLGQASYEQYF,TGCGCCAGCAGCTTGGGGCAGGCCTCCTACGAGCAGTACTTC
TRBJ1-1,-,TRBD1,TRBV6-5,CASSYRDSSEAFF,TGTGCCAGCAGTTACCGGGACAGTTCTGAAGCTTTCTTT
TRBJ2-7,-,-,TRBV30,CAWSTLQGPSEQYF,TGTGCCTGGAGTACTTTGCAGGGGCCAAGCGAGCAGTACTTC
TRBJ1-1,-,-,TRBV7-2,CASSLDRNMNTEAFF,TGTGCCAGCAGCCTAGACAGGAACATGAACACTGAAGCTTTCTTT